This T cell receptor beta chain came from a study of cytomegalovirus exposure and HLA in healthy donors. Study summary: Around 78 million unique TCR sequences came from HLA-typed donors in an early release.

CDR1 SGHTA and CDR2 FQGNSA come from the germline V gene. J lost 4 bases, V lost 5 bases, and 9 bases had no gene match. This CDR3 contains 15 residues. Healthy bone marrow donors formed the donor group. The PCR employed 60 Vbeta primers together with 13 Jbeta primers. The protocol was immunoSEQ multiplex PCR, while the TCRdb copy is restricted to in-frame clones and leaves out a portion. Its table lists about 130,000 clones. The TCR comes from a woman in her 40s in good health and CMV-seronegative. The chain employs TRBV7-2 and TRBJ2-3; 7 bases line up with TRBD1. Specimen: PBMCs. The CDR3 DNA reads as TGTGCCAGCAGCAGCCGAAGGGGGCTGGCAGATACGCAGTATTTT. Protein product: CASSSRRGLADTQYF. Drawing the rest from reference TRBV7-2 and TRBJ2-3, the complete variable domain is GAGVSQSPSNKVTEKGKDVELRCDPISGHTALYWYRQSLGQGLEFLIYFQGNSAPDKSGLPSDRFSAERTGGSVSTLTIQRTQQEDSAVYLCASSSRRGLADTQYFGPGTRLTVL.